Each of the 20 T cell receptor beta chains below was sequenced from the same sample in a study of CD8 T cells in Susac syndrome. With random hexamers, reverse transcription was performed on about 0.45 to 1 ug of RNA. TCRdb re-called the immunoSEQ multiplex PCR reads through MiXCR, storing one row per CDR3 protein. The table has approximately 150,000 distinct CDR3 sequences, roughly 95% seen once. The sequencing input was CD4+ T cells from PBMCs. Every receptor here comes from a human donor in good health.

This rearrangement joins TRBV12-3 or TRBV12-4 to TRBJ2-3, with TRBD2 matching over 10 bases. The CDR3 is 18 amino acids. V shed 5 bases, J shed 1 base, and the junction held 12 bases outside the gene matches. The CDR3 DNA follows: TGTGCCAGCAGTAGGCTAGCGGGAGCCGTTCTGGGCACAGATACGCAGTATTTT. This gives the protein CASSRLAGAVLGTDTQYF.

The V and J genes are TRBV25-1 and TRBJ2-7, with D perhaps TRBD2 (6 bases). The germline V gene has CDR1 MGHDK and CDR2 SYGVNS. The V end lost 2 bases, the J end lost 5 bases, and 10 bases lay between the germline ends. CDR3 length equals 13 residues. The CDR3, as DNA: TGTGCCAGCAGTGAAGCGGGGTTCCACGAGCAGTACTTC. Protein: CASSEAGFHEQYF.

The chain is built from TRBV20-1 and TRBJ1-4; D is perhaps TRBD1 (6 bases). Per the germline V gene, CDR1 is DFQATT and CDR2 is SNEGSKA (reference sequence). Trimming removed 4 bases at V and 7 bases at J, with 16 bases between. There are 14 residues in the CDR3. The CDR3: CSAKGGASGEKLFF. CDR3 DNA: TGCAGTGCTAAAGGGGGGGCTTCGGGTGAAAAACTGTTTTTT.

The CDR3 sequence is CASSQDTSGTPQETQYF. The CDR3 region has the DNA TGTGCCAGCAGCCAAGATACAAGTGGGACACCACAAGAGACCCAGTACTTC. This chain connects TRBV4-2 to TRBJ2-5; D possibly corresponds to TRBD1 (6 bases). Germline-derived CDR1 and CDR2 are LGHNA and YNFKEQ. The CDR3 consists of 17 residues. V gave up 0 bases and J gave up 2 bases, with 16 bases separating them.

The rearrangement links TRBV29-1 to TRBJ2-5, with a weak D call TRBD2 (5 bases). Germline V lookup: CDR1 SQVTM, CDR2 ANQGSEA. The ends were cut back, 6 bases at V and 5 bases at J, with 25 bases in the middle. This CDR3 has 16 residues. This chain's CDR3 is CSVVTRVLGPGETQYF. In nucleotides, the CDR3 is TGCAGCGTCGTTACTCGGGTACTGGGCCCGGGGGAGACCCAGTACTTC.

The chain combines TRBV30 with TRBJ1-1, with a tentative D call TRBD1 (5 bases). The length of the CDR3 is 17 residues. CDR1 and CDR2 (germline): GTSNPN, SVGIG (reference sequence). Between the trimmed V and J ends, which lost 7 bases and 0 bases, there was a span of 24 bases. This chain's CDR3 is CALIPSLAGEMNTEAFF. The CDR3 DNA reads TGTGCCTTGATCCCAAGTTTGGCGGGGGAAATGAACACTGAAGCTTTCTTT.

The chain employs TRBV20-1 and TRBJ2-3; tentatively, D is TRBD1 (6 bases). Germline V gene lookup returns CDR1 DFQATT and CDR2 SNEGSKA (reference sequence). The CDR3 extends over 16 amino acids. Between the trimmed V and J ends, which lost 0 bases and 0 bases, there was a span of 13 bases. As DNA, the CDR3 is TGCAGTGCTAGAGATCCCGGGACACTTAGCACAGATACGCAGTATTTT. Amino acid sequence: CSARDPGTLSTDTQYF.

The CDR3 sequence: CASSDQSGTSYEQYF. The CDR3 region has the DNA TGTGCCAGCAGTGACCAGAGCGGGACCTCCTACGAGCAGTACTTC. The chain carries TRBV6-1 and TRBJ2-7, with TRBD2 matching over 7 bases. The junction had 5 bases not matched to a gene; V was cut back by 3 bases and J by 0 bases. From germline, CDR1 is MNHNS and CDR2 SASEGT. This CDR3 has 15 residues.

In DNA form, the CDR3 reads TGTGCCAGCAGCCGGACTACTTCCTACGAGCAGTACTTC. It yields the protein CASSRTTSYEQYF. This chain uses TRBV14 with TRBJ2-7; D possibly corresponds to TRBD2 (6 bases). This CDR3 is 13 amino acids long. V shed 4 bases and J shed 1 base, with 8 bases lying between them. The V gene's germline CDR1 is SGHDN and CDR2 FVKESK. Full variable domain (missing parts from reference TRBV14 and TRBJ2-7): EAGVTQFPSHSVIEKGQTVTLRCDPISGHDNLYWYRRVMGKEIKFLLHFVKESKQDESGMPNNRFLAERTGGTYSTLKVQPAELEDSGVYFCASSRTTSYEQYFGPGTRLTVT.

This clonotype was recorded only once. The gene calls are TRBV29-1 and TRBJ1-2; D gene ambiguous. V dropped 7 bases and J dropped 8 bases, with 14 bases sitting between them. The CDR3 extends over 11 amino acids. The germline V gene encodes CDR1 SQVTM and CDR2 ANQGSEA. DNA of the CDR3: TGCAGCGCTGTAGAACTAGGGGGCTACACCTTC. It yields the protein CSAVELGGYTF.

This chain joins TRBV7-9 and TRBJ2-5; 9 nucleotides align to TRBD2. The CDR3 consists of 16 residues. V dropped 5 bases and J dropped 5; count of bases not matched to a gene: 12. CDR1 is SEHNR and CDR2 is FQNEAQ in the germline V gene (reference sequence). DNA of the CDR3: TGTGCCAGCAGCCCCCCGACTAGCGGAAGGAGGGAGACCCAGTACTTC. As protein: CASSPPTSGRRETQYF.

The gene calls are TRBV4-2 and TRBJ2-1; 8 bases match TRBD2. The V gene's germline CDR1 is LGHNA and CDR2 YNFKEQ. This CDR3 region has 18 residues. Germline trimming cut 1 base from V and 10 bases from J; bases unmatched to any gene: 18. The CDR3 region is CASSQAEPPGLVPREQFF. CDR3 bases: TGTGCCAGCAGCCAAGCCGAGCCACCGGGACTAGTACCAAGGGAGCAGTTCTTC.

The chain employs TRBV5-1 and TRBJ2-7, with D possibly TRBD1 on 5 matching bases. Deletions cut 4 bases from V and 3 bases from J, with 11 bases between. CDR3 length: 13 residues. CDR1 is SGHRS and CDR2 is YFSETQ in the germline V gene. In DNA form, the CDR3 reads TGCGCCAGCAGCCCGGACACTTTCTACGAGCAGTACTTC. This sequence encodes CASSPDTFYEQYF. Filled out from reference TRBV5-1 and TRBJ2-7, the complete variable domain reads KAGVTQTPRYLIKTRGQQVTLSCSPISGHRSVSWYQQTPGQGLQFLFEYFSETQRNKGNFPGRFSGRQFSNSRSEMNVSTLELGDSALYLCASSPDTFYEQYFGPGTRLTVT.

The chain employs TRBV25-1 and TRBJ2-7, with D tentatively TRBD1 (6 bases). The V end was cut by 4 bases, the J end by 2 bases, with 12 bases between. Germline V lookup: CDR1 MGHDK, CDR2 SYGVNS. The CDR3 is 14 amino acids. Here the CDR3 reads CASSVRRGPYEQYF. CDR3 nucleotide sequence: TGTGCCAGCAGTGTACGCAGGGGACCCTACGAGCAGTACTTC.

This clonotype was picked up one time. The chain employs TRBV12-3 or TRBV12-4 and TRBJ2-7, with 10 nucleotides matching TRBD2. J was trimmed by 1 base and V by 6 bases; bases with no gene match: 9. There are 16 residues in the CDR3. Here the CDR3 DNA reads TGTGCCAGCAGCCCCTCTAGCGGGAGCAAGTCCTACGAGCAGTACTTC. Its translation: CASSPSSGSKSYEQYF.

This clonotype was recorded a few times. The chain uses TRBV6-6 and TRBJ1-5; no firm D call. The length of the CDR3 is 12 residues. CDR1 and CDR2 from the germline V gene are MNHNY and SVGAGI (reference sequence). V was shortened by 0 bases and J by 6 bases, with 3 bases between the two germline ends. The CDR3: CASSYSIQPQHF. CDR3 nucleotides: TGTGCCAGCAGTTACTCGATTCAGCCCCAGCATTTT.

J is TRBJ2-5 and V is TRBV3-1; TRBD1 matches 9 bases. The CDR3 totals 14 residues. V lost 6 bases, J lost 5 bases, and 7 bases stayed unmatched. Germline CDR1 and CDR2: LGHDT and YNNKEL (reference sequence). In nucleotides, the CDR3 is TGTGCCAGCAGTTATACAGGGGGCGAGGAGACCCAGTACTTC. Amino acid sequence: CASSYTGGEETQYF.

The chain couples TRBV27 to TRBJ2-7; 7 bases are a match to TRBD2. This CDR3 is 15 amino acids long. Germline CDR1 MNHEY, CDR2 SMNVEV (reference sequence). V shed 5 bases and J 4 bases; nucleotides not matched to a gene: 11. The chain's CDR3 is CASSPRRGSRYEQYF. Here the CDR3 DNA reads TGTGCCAGCAGTCCGCGTCGCGGGAGTAGGTACGAGCAGTACTTC.

The chain employs TRBV6-2 or TRBV6-3 and TRBJ1-1; D not certain. Germline lookup yields CDR1 MNHEY and CDR2 SVGEGT. The CDR3 is 14 amino acids. Trimming stripped 0 bases from V and 1 base from J, with 6 bases between. DNA for the CDR3: TGTGCCAGCAGTTACTCGATAACGAACACTGAAGCTTTCTTT. It encodes CASSYSITNTEAFF.

The V call is TRBV28, the J call TRBJ1-1; 8 nucleotides line up with TRBD1. The CDR3 contains 15 residues. The J segment lost 3 bases and the V segment lost 6 bases, leaving 9 bases of the junction unmatched. Germline V gene lookup returns CDR1 MDHEN and CDR2 SYDVKM. CDR3 DNA sequence: TGTGCCAGCAGCAGATGGACAGGGAGGGACACTGAAGCTTTCTTT. Protein product: CASSRWTGRDTEAFF.